These 30 T cell receptor beta chains share one sample of origin, sequenced in a study of blood T cell dynamics during melanoma immunotherapy. The time point is: pre-treatment baseline. The data were produced by immunoSEQ multiplex PCR, yet TCRdb's version contains in-frame clones alone and is incomplete. The sample has 15,000 to 20,000 clones, roughly nine tenths seen once; the top ten hold about 2%. Here the sequenced sample was blood, taken from a patient treated with checkpoint blockade. The receptor set was obtained from a human donor with melanoma.

This clone was recorded a few times. V and J are TRBV4-1 and TRBJ1-5, with D unclear. Germline V gives CDR1 MGHRA, CDR2 YSYEKL. CDR3 length equals 16 residues. Trimming removed 5 bases at V and 6 bases at J, with 20 bases between. As DNA, the CDR3 is TGCGCCAGCAGCGCTGGAGGGTCGAGAGTGGGTCAGCCCCAGCATTTT. Its protein is CASSAGGSRVGQPQHF.

The chain combines TRBV28 with TRBJ2-7; perhaps TRBD2 as D (6 bases). This CDR3 is 12 amino acids long. Germline assignment: CDR1 MDHEN and CDR2 SYDVKM. Trimming left V 3 bases short and J 7 bases short, with 10 bases between. Written as DNA, the CDR3 is TGTGCCAGCAGTTTTTGGGGGGAGGAGCAGTACTTC. Translating gives CASSFWGEEQYF.

This clone occurred a few times. This chain joins TRBV5-6 and TRBJ1-1, with a weak D call TRBD1 (5 bases). This CDR3 has 15 residues. Germline V gives CDR1 SGHDT, CDR2 YYEEEE. The V end lost 6 bases, the J end lost 1 base, and 16 bases lay between the germline ends. DNA for the CDR3: TGTGCCAGCACACCCGTAGGGGCCCCGAACACTGAAGCTTTCTTT. This translates into CASTPVGAPNTEAFF.

V gene TRBV2 combines with J gene TRBJ1-2; a weak D match, TRBD1 (6 bases). Germline lookup yields CDR1 SNHLY and CDR2 FYNNEI. This CDR3 contains 16 residues. Trimming took off 1 base at V and 2 bases at J, with 14 bases between the two ends. The CDR3 region is CASSEGPGHPNYGYTF. As DNA, the CDR3 is TGTGCCAGCAGTGAAGGCCCGGGACACCCAAACTATGGCTACACCTTC. Using reference TRBV2 and TRBJ1-2 for the parts outside the CDR3, the full variable domain is EPEVTQTPSHQVTQMGQEVILRCVPISNHLYFYWYRQILGQKVEFLVSFYNNEISEKSEIFDDQFSVERPDGSNFTLKIRSTKLEDSAMYFCASSEGPGHPNYGYTFGSGTRLTVV.

The V call is TRBV10-3, the J call TRBJ1-6; no clear D. CDR3 length: 14 residues. Germline-derived CDR1 and CDR2 are ENHRY and SYGVKD. Between the trimmed V and J ends, which lost 0 bases and 6 bases, there was a span of 6 bases. CDR3 residues: CAISESQANSPLHF. As DNA, the CDR3 is TGTGCCATCAGTGAGTCGCAGGCTAATTCACCCCTCCACTTT.

The gene calls are TRBV12-5 and TRBJ1-3; perhaps TRBD1 as D (5 bases). The CDR3 runs to 18 residues. Germline assignment: CDR1 LGHNT and CDR2 FRNRAP. Trimming took off 0 bases at V and 3 bases at J, with 18 bases between the two ends. CDR3 in DNA: TGTGCTAGTGGTTTGGTACAAGGCAGGGTAAAGGGTGGAAACACCATATATTTT. It yields the protein CASGLVQGRVKGGNTIYF.

The chain has TRBV11-2 and TRBJ2-7; D remains unclear. The germline V gene encodes CDR1 SGHAT and CDR2 FQNNGV. Trimming removed 5 bases from V and 6 bases from J, with 5 bases in between. The CDR3 covers 10 residues. CDR3 nucleotide sequence: TGTGCCAGCAGCGGGGTCGAGCAGTACTTC. Protein sequence: CASSGVEQYF.

The V and J genes are TRBV19 and TRBJ1-1, with D uncertain. This CDR3 contains 16 residues. V lost 3 bases and J lost 3, with 17 bases in between. Looked up from germline, CDR1 is LNHDA and CDR2 is SQIVND (reference sequence). In nucleotides, the CDR3 is TGTGCCAGTAGTATGGAGGGTAGGGCGGCGGACACTGAAGCTTTCTTT. Its translation is CASSMEGRAADTEAFF. The variable domain in full, completed from reference TRBV19 and TRBJ1-1, reads DGGITQSPKYLFRKEGQNVTLSCEQNLNHDAMYWYRQDPGQGLRLIYYSQIVNDFQKGDIAEGYSVSREKKESFPLTVTSAQKNPTAFYLCASSMEGRAADTEAFFGQGTRLTVV.

The V and J genes are TRBV5-1 and TRBJ1-5; D remains unclear. Germline V gene data show CDR1 as SGHRS and CDR2 as YFSETQ. The CDR3 has 15 residues. V lost 0 bases and J 7 bases, leaving 14 bases between the germline ends. The CDR3 loop reads CASSLGGASEQPQHF. The CDR3 DNA is TGCGCCAGCAGCTTGGGAGGTGCGTCAGAGCAGCCCCAGCATTTT.

CDR3 amino acids: CSTGQAGTQYF. The CDR3, as DNA: TGCAGTACGGGACAGGCCGGGACCCAGTACTTC. The chain links TRBV20-1 to TRBJ2-5, with 8 bases that match TRBD1. Germline V gene sequence: CDR1 DFQATT, CDR2 SNEGSKA (reference sequence). V dropped 8 bases and J dropped 7; count of bases not matched to a gene: 6. The CDR3 loop spans 11 amino acids.

V is TRBV19 and J is TRBJ2-1; 10 positions match TRBD1. The CDR3 sequence is 15 residues long. Germline lookup yields CDR1 LNHDA and CDR2 SQIVND (reference sequence). V gave up 5 bases and J gave up 2 bases; unmatched junction bases: 3. The CDR3 region is CASSPGTGAYNEQFF. CDR3 bases: TGTGCCAGTAGTCCAGGGACAGGGGCCTACAATGAGCAGTTCTTC.

This rearrangement joins TRBV5-1 to TRBJ2-3; either TRBD1 or TRBD2 may fit D (5 bases each). Germline CDR1 SGHRS, CDR2 YFSETQ. The V gene lost 3 bases and the J gene lost 11 bases, with 19 bases spanning the gap. This CDR3 has 14 residues. The CDR3 is CASSSVGASEGQYF. The CDR3 DNA sequence: TGCGCCAGCAGCTCAGTCGGGGCTTCCGAGGGGCAGTATTTT.

J is TRBJ2-3 and V is TRBV7-2, with D perhaps assigned TRBD1 or TRBD2 (6 bases each). The CDR3 consists of 15 residues. The germline V gene encodes CDR1 SGHTA and CDR2 FQGNSA. Trimming pared 0 bases from V and 6 bases from J, leaving 13 bases between. The DNA of the CDR3 is TGTGCCAGCAGCTTAGCGGGGGGCGCCCGGGATACGCAGTATTTT. It encodes CASSLAGGARDTQYF.

This clone was observed a single time. V usage is TRBV11-2 and J usage is TRBJ2-1; 8 bases are shared with TRBD2. J lost 3 bases, V lost 1 base, and 5 bases had no gene match. This CDR3 region has 16 residues. The germline CDR1 and CDR2 sequences are SGHAT and FQNNGV. The CDR3 DNA sequence: TGTGCCAGCAGCTTAGGGACGGGAGGGAGCTACAATGAGCAGTTCTTC. Translated, it gives CASSLGTGGSYNEQFF.

The gene calls are TRBV9 and TRBJ1-2, with 9 bases fitting TRBD1. V shed 4 bases, J shed 4 bases, and the junction held 8 bases outside the gene matches. This CDR3 has 15 amino acids. Germline lookup yields CDR1 SGDLS and CDR2 YYNGEE. The CDR3 loop reads CASSPYRGPGYGYTF. In DNA, the CDR3 is TGTGCCAGCAGCCCGTACAGGGGGCCGGGCTATGGCTACACCTTC.

The V gene is TRBV21-1, the J gene TRBJ2-7; TRBD2 is taken as the D call from the table, unchecked against the DNA. TRBV21-1 is a pseudogene segment. The CDR3 is 19 amino acids. CDR3 region: CASSIKRGLGVFASYEQYF. The CDR3 region has the DNA TGTGCCAGCAGCATCAAAAGGGGACTGGGGGTTTTCGCCTCTTACGAGCAGTACTTC.

The chain joins TRBV5-1 to TRBJ1-1, with 8 bases that match TRBD1. Germline lookup yields CDR1 SGHRS and CDR2 YFSETQ. CDR3 size: 14 residues. With V trimmed by 4 bases and J by 6 bases, 8 bases remained unmatched. The CDR3 is CASSEQGGGSEAFF. The DNA for the CDR3 is TGCGCCAGCAGCGAACAGGGGGGAGGCTCTGAAGCTTTCTTT.

CDR3: CASSLGTENTGELFF. CDR3 bases: TGTGCCAGCAGCTTGGGGACGGAGAACACCGGGGAGCTGTTTTTT. The chain joins TRBV11-3 to TRBJ2-2; D may correspond to TRBD1 or TRBD2 (5 bases each). The CDR3 is made up of 15 amino acids. V lost 3 bases, J lost 1 base, and 9 bases lay in between. CDR1 SGHNT and CDR2 YENEEA come from the germline V gene.

The V call is TRBV2, the J call TRBJ1-6; the D is unclear. V was pared by 6 bases and J by 0 bases, with 9 bases between. The CDR3 extends over 15 amino acids. CDR1 and CDR2 from the germline V gene are SNHLY and FYNNEI. This chain's CDR3 is CASRRASSYNSPLHF. DNA of the CDR3: TGTGCCAGCAGGAGGGCGAGCTCCTATAATTCACCCCTCCACTTT.

This clone showed up just once. The chain has TRBV6-5 and TRBJ1-1; 8 bases agree with TRBD1. With V trimmed by 5 bases and J by 3 bases, 8 bases remained unmatched. This CDR3 region has 15 residues. Germline CDR1 and CDR2: MNHEY and SVGAGI. The CDR3 loop is CASSRDRRVDTEAFF. Here the CDR3 DNA reads TGTGCCAGCAGTCGGGACAGGAGGGTGGACACTGAAGCTTTCTTT.

The CDR3 DNA follows: TGCGCCAGCAGCTTGGGTGGGACTAGCGGGTCGTATGAGCAGTTCTTC. This gives the protein CASSLGGTSGSYEQFF. The chain has TRBV5-1 and TRBJ2-1, with 12 nucleotides matching TRBD2. This CDR3 comprises 16 residues. Germline V gives CDR1 SGHRS, CDR2 YFSETQ. Trimming removed 0 bases from V and 8 bases from J; junction bases left unmatched: 6.

This clone was seen a handful of times. The chain uses TRBV7-9 and TRBJ1-2; TRBD1 agrees at 8 bases. The CDR3 has 15 amino acids. Germline V lookup: CDR1 SEHNR, CDR2 FQNEAQ (reference sequence). After removal of 4 bases from V and 0 bases from J, the junction contained 4 bases not matched to a gene. The CDR3: CASSSQGAPNYGYTF. In DNA form, the CDR3 reads TGTGCCAGCAGCTCCCAGGGGGCCCCTAACTATGGCTACACCTTC.

This chain joins TRBV14 and TRBJ2-7, with D perhaps TRBD1 or TRBD2 (6 bases each). V lost 1 base and J 6 bases, leaving 16 bases between the germline ends. CDR1 is SGHDN and CDR2 is FVKESK in the germline V gene. This CDR3 is 15 amino acids long. CDR3 sequence: CASSQAGARPLEQYF. CDR3 nucleotides: TGTGCCAGCAGCCAAGCGGGGGCTCGACCCCTCGAGCAGTACTTC.

The CDR3 sequence is CASTPGGGMNTEAFF. The CDR3 DNA is TGTGCCAGCACCCCGGGGGGGGGAATGAACACTGAAGCTTTCTTT. The chain links TRBV9 to TRBJ1-1, with D perhaps TRBD1 (5 bases). The germline V gene encodes CDR1 SGDLS and CDR2 YYNGEE. The ends were cut back, 6 bases at V and 0 bases at J, with 15 bases in the middle. This CDR3 is built from 15 residues.

The rearrangement links TRBV12-5 to TRBJ2-7, with D unclear. With 6 bases removed from V and 3 bases from J, the gap between germline ends came to 6 bases. The CDR3 has 11 amino acids. Germline-derived CDR1 and CDR2 are LGHNT and FRNRAP. The CDR3 is CASGHDYEQYF. The CDR3 DNA is TGTGCTAGTGGCCATGACTACGAGCAGTACTTC.

The V and J genes are TRBV7-9 and TRBJ2-3; D ambiguous. Between the trimmed V and J ends, which lost 3 bases and 0 bases, there was a span of 4 bases. The CDR3 runs 13 residues. Looked up from germline, CDR1 is SEHNR and CDR2 is FQNEAQ (reference sequence). The chain's CDR3 is CASSLGSTDTQYF. CDR3 DNA: TGTGCCAGCAGCTTGGGAAGCACAGATACGCAGTATTTT.

This clone was observed a single time. The rearrangement links TRBV6-5 to TRBJ2-2; D is possibly TRBD1 (5 bases). V lost 4 bases to trimming and J lost 4 bases, with 13 bases between them. The CDR3 sequence is 15 residues long. Germline CDR1 reads MNHEY; CDR2 reads SVGAGI. The CDR3 region has the DNA TGTGCCAGCAGTTTGAAGGGGCGCTTCACCGGGGAGCTGTTTTTT. As protein: CASSLKGRFTGELFF.

The chain carries TRBV28 and TRBJ1-3; D call uncertain. The V and J ends lost 4 bases and 0 bases respectively, with 10 bases between them. This CDR3 has 15 amino acids. The germline CDR1 and CDR2 sequences are MDHEN and SYDVKM. The CDR3: CASSSLGYSGNTIYF. The CDR3, as DNA: TGTGCCAGCAGTTCCCTTGGGTACTCTGGAAACACCATATATTTT.

This sequence joins TRBV2 and TRBJ1-1; TRBD1 is a possible D gene (5 bases). The germline V gene encodes CDR1 SNHLY and CDR2 FYNNEI. The CDR3 runs 11 residues. Trimming took 8 bases from V and 9 from J, leaving 13 bases between them. The CDR3 region is CASGGRVQAFF. The CDR3 DNA reads as TGTGCCAGCGGGGGGAGGGTCCAAGCTTTCTTT.

The chain has TRBV6-5 and TRBJ2-7; TRBD2 matches at 7 bases. The CDR3 consists of 13 residues. CDR1 is MNHEY, CDR2 SVGAGI, per germline. V gave up 6 bases and J gave up 7 bases; unmatched junction bases: 9. CDR3 coding DNA: TGTGCCAGCAGCGTGCGGGGGTTCGGGGAGCAGTACTTC. Encoded protein: CASSVRGFGEQYF.